This entry lists 16 T cell receptor beta chains sequenced from one sample in a study of T-cell memory formation after mild COVID-19. TCRdb processed the 5' RACE reads anew with MiXCR; each CDR3 protein has one entry. The sample carries under 550,000 distinct CDR3 sequences, roughly 18% recorded once. Source material: PBMCs or a T cell subset sorted from them (not recorded which). Receptors originate from a man aged 18 to 29 who had mild COVID-19 (a few samples of this study predate the infection). Cell type and time point are not known.

This clonotype appeared many times. The rearrangement uses TRBV5-1 and TRBJ2-2; 7 positions match TRBD2. The CDR3 covers 17 residues. Trimming cost V 4 bases and J 5 bases; bases outside gene matches: 14. Germline V lookup: CDR1 SGHRS, CDR2 YFSETQ. The CDR3 DNA reads as TGCGCCAGCAGCCGCTCTCTAAGCGGGGCAGGGACCGGGGAGCTGTTTTTT. Amino acids: CASSRSLSGAGTGELFF.

This clonotype has only a few counts. The chain links TRBV20-1 to TRBJ2-7; 13 bases are a match to TRBD2. CDR1 is DFQATT and CDR2 is SNEGSKA in the germline V gene (reference sequence). CDR3 length: 14 amino acids. Germline trimming cut 6 bases from V and 6 bases from J; bases unmatched to any gene: 8. The CDR3 coding sequence is TGCAGTGCGCGGACTAGCGGGGGAACGGTCGAGCAGTACTTC. Protein product: CSARTSGGTVEQYF.

The J gene is TRBJ2-1, the V gene TRBV5-1; 11 positions agree with TRBD1. The V gene's germline CDR1 is SGHRS and CDR2 YFSETQ. J was trimmed by 1 base and V by 4 bases; bases with no gene match: 7. This CDR3 contains 17 residues. CDR3 DNA sequence: TGCGCCAGCAGCCCCGGGACAGGGGGGATTTCCTACAATGAGCAGTTCTTC. The encoded protein is CASSPGTGGISYNEQFF. The variable domain in full, with the rest retrieved from reference TRBV5-1 and TRBJ2-1, is KAGVTQTPRYLIKTRGQQVTLSCSPISGHRSVSWYQQTPGQGLQFLFEYFSETQRNKGNFPGRFSGRQFSNSRSEMNVSTLELGDSALYLCASSPGTGGISYNEQFFGPGTRLTVL.

The genes are TRBV3-1 and TRBJ2-1; the D gene is possibly TRBD1 (5 bases). The CDR3 is 17 amino acids. V was pared by 0 bases and J by 4 bases, with 16 bases between. Germline loops: CDR1 LGHDT, CDR2 YNNKEL (reference sequence). DNA of the CDR3: TGTGCCAGCAGCCAAGATCTCTCGCTGACAGTTTACAATGAGCAGTTCTTC. Its protein product is CASSQDLSLTVYNEQFF.

This rearrangement joins TRBV9 to TRBJ1-1; tentatively, D is TRBD1 (5 bases). Deletions cut 0 bases from V and 0 bases from J, with 9 bases between. This CDR3 comprises 15 residues. Germline V gene sequence: CDR1 SGDLS, CDR2 YYNGEE. CDR3: CASSVGDFLNTEAFF. The CDR3 nucleotides read TGTGCCAGCAGCGTAGGGGACTTCCTGAACACTGAAGCTTTCTTT.

This clonotype turned up a few times. The chain carries TRBV5-1 and TRBJ2-3; D ambiguous. The ends were cut back, 4 bases at V and 2 bases at J, with 11 bases in the middle. CDR1 and CDR2 (germline): SGHRS, YFSETQ. The CDR3 length is 14 residues. The CDR3 DNA is TGCGCCAGCAGCATCGGACCGAACACAGATACGCAGTATTTT. This sequence encodes CASSIGPNTDTQYF. The whole variable domain, filled in from reference TRBV5-1 and TRBJ2-3, reads KAGVTQTPRYLIKTRGQQVTLSCSPISGHRSVSWYQQTPGQGLQFLFEYFSETQRNKGNFPGRFSGRQFSNSRSEMNVSTLELGDSALYLCASSIGPNTDTQYFGPGTRLTVL.

The J gene is TRBJ2-2, the V gene TRBV7-9, with D perhaps TRBD1 or TRBD2 (6 bases each). CDR3 length: 17 residues. Germline V gene sequence: CDR1 SEHNR, CDR2 FQNEAQ (reference sequence). V lost 3 bases and J lost 5, with 19 bases in between. The CDR3 nucleotides are TGTGCCAGCAGCTTTTCAACAGGGAGGTTTGGAACCGGGGAGCTGTTTTTT. It is translated as CASSFSTGRFGTGELFF.

This clonotype was found many times. The genes are TRBV5-1 and TRBJ2-7; perhaps TRBD1 as D (5 bases). The V and J ends lost 4 bases and 7 bases respectively, with 15 bases between them. The CDR3 has 13 amino acids. Per the germline V gene, CDR1 is SGHRS and CDR2 is YFSETQ. The CDR3 DNA sequence: TGCGCCAGCAGCAGTGGGCAGGGATGGGAGCAGTACGTC. Translating it yields CASSSGQGWEQYV.

This rearrangement joins TRBV7-2 to TRBJ2-5; 8 positions agree with TRBD2. Trimming took 5 bases from V and 2 from J; bases not matched to a gene: 10. CDR3 size: 16 residues. Germline lookup yields CDR1 SGHTA and CDR2 FQGNSA. DNA for the CDR3: TGTGCCAGCAGCCCGGAATGGGCGGGGGGTCAAGAGACCCAGTACTTC. Translated: CASSPEWAGGQETQYF.

This clonotype was detected ten times or more. The chain combines TRBV5-1 with TRBJ2-1; D is uncertain. Trimming pared 0 bases from V and 15 bases from J, leaving 16 bases between. Looked up from germline, CDR1 is SGHRS and CDR2 is YFSETQ. The CDR3 length is 13 residues. The CDR3 bases are TGCGCCAGCAGCTTGGAGGGAACCATCGGCGGGTTCTTC. This encodes CASSLEGTIGGFF.

This clonotype was seen more than once but under ten times. The V call is TRBV4-1, the J call TRBJ1-2; D is unclear. In germline, CDR1 is MGHRA, CDR2 YSYEKL. The CDR3 loop spans 17 amino acids. V was shortened by 0 bases and J by 0 bases, with 14 bases between the two germline ends. The CDR3 spells CASSQDGPAGSNYGYTF. CDR3 nucleotide sequence: TGCGCCAGCAGCCAAGACGGACCTGCCGGTTCTAACTATGGCTACACCTTC.

This clonotype was detected many times. The rearrangement joins TRBV20-1 to TRBJ2-3, with 9 bases aligning to TRBD2. V shed 7 bases, J shed 4 bases, and the junction held 12 bases outside the gene matches. Germline V gene sequence: CDR1 DFQATT, CDR2 SNEGSKA (reference sequence). CDR3 length equals 15 residues. The CDR3 is CSELAAGGMPDTQYF. In DNA form, the CDR3 reads TGCAGTGAGCTGGCCGCGGGGGGGATGCCAGATACGCAGTATTTT.

A few counts support this clonotype. The chain carries TRBV5-4 and TRBJ2-7; maybe TRBD1 (6 bases). The V end lost 0 bases, the J end lost 2 bases, and 9 bases lay between the germline ends. This CDR3 contains 14 residues. Germline loops: CDR1 SGHNT, CDR2 YYREEE (reference sequence). The CDR3 nucleotides are TGTGCCAGCAGCTTGGGACAGGCGACCTACGAGCAGTACTTC. Translating gives CASSLGQATYEQYF.

V is TRBV9 and J is TRBJ2-1, with D maybe TRBD2 (5 bases). CDR3 length equals 15 residues. V was cut by 4 bases and J by 7 bases, with 18 bases left in between. Germline V gene sequence: CDR1 SGDLS, CDR2 YYNGEE. CDR3 region: CASSPPPGSGNEQFF. CDR3 DNA sequence: TGTGCCAGCAGCCCACCGCCCGGGTCGGGGAATGAGCAGTTCTTC.

The V gene is TRBV9, the J gene TRBJ2-3, with a tentative D call TRBD1 (6 bases). CDR3 length: 14 residues. Germline V gene data show CDR1 as SGDLS and CDR2 as YYNGEE. Trimming cost V 4 bases and J 5 bases, with 14 bases left between them. This CDR3 reads CASSPYRVRDTQYF. CDR3 in DNA: TGTGCCAGCAGCCCCTACAGGGTTAGAGATACGCAGTATTTT.

This clonotype occurred many times. The chain carries TRBV28 and TRBJ2-5; no firm D call. The CDR3 consists of 13 residues. The germline CDR1 and CDR2 sequences are MDHEN and SYDVKM. Trimming shortened V by 3 bases and J by 1 base, and 6 bases separated the two germline ends. CDR3 sequence reads: CASSFPAQETQYF. The CDR3 region has the DNA TGTGCCAGCAGTTTTCCGGCCCAAGAGACCCAGTACTTC.